The present T cell receptor beta chain was sequenced within a study of blood T cell repertoires in COVID-19 (dated by TCRdb to the early 2020s). In terms of the full investigation: Samples covering the acute and convalescent phases of COVID-19 were provided by collaborators in the United States, Italy and Spain. The material from the prospective study consisted of cDNA or gDNA derived from T cells, B-cell-depleted T cells, or PBMCs. Subjects who had been exposed to COVID-19, were actively infected with it, or had recovered from it provided the deeply sampled blood TCRbeta repertoires that made up the dataset. The repertoires were released in a freely available public database intended as a resource for research on the immune response to SARS-CoV-2. Samples came from the ongoing ImmuneRACE study (first 160 participants) plus 1,254 subjects from 6 global collaborators. The sample metadata nearly always contained a de-identified subject ID, COVID-19 status, age in years and sex. Where available, HLA class I and class II types were taken from metadata supplied by the sample provider and were not determined by assay-based typing.

A single count supports this clone. Which antigen it targets is not known. Per-base qualities were not stored, and no clone one base away is much larger. This same CDR3 is encoded by further DNA sequences in the sample. The study at large found these results: Clinical and demographic metadata were provided uncurated, with the amount varying by source and participant.

One collaborating source in Seattle enrolled patients while the patients were actively infected and followed the patients over time throughout the course of disease. Each collaborating institution followed its own protocols to collect whole blood in K2EDTA tubes. For TCRbeta analysis, collaborators shipped samples as frozen whole blood, isolated PBMCs, or DNA extracted from either of those sample types. TCRbeta CDR3 regions were amplified from genomic DNA using the immunoSEQ Assay, a bias-controlled multiplex PCR. Concerning the study's data processing: Nucleated cell counts per sample were estimated from amplification of reference gene primers within the assay. Sequence reads were collapsed and filtered to measure the absolute abundance of every unique TCRbeta CDR3 rearrangement. For each sample, productive Simpson clonality was calculated as the square root of Simpson's diversity index across productive rearrangements. Held by TCRdb, this immuneACCESS table contains in-frame sequences only and omits some clones. Under half of the omission traces to an unresolved V gene where checked; the cause of the rest is unknown. V, J and clone size are taken as reported in that table, and D and trimming were inferred from the DNA itself. The sample profile shows over 450,000 clones; about 89% of them were found once. The ten largest clones take up roughly 8% of the sample.

The CDR3, cysteine through phenylalanine, is 14 amino acids long. Solely the CDR3 DNA is kept, with 42 bases framed from the first base. Cut back by 1 base and 1 base, the V and J ends lie 8 bases apart. CDR1 and CDR2, looked up from the germline V gene, are MNHNS and SASEGT. The material sequenced was peripheral blood. This sequence was found in a woman between 45 and 60 years old with COVID-19, enrolled during active disease. The chain employs TRBV6-1 and TRBJ2-7; 6 matching bases give a weak D call of TRBD2. CDR3 protein: CASSEGGLSYEQYF. The sequenced DNA is TGTGCCAGCAGTGAAGGGGGACTTTCCTACGAGCAGTACTTC.